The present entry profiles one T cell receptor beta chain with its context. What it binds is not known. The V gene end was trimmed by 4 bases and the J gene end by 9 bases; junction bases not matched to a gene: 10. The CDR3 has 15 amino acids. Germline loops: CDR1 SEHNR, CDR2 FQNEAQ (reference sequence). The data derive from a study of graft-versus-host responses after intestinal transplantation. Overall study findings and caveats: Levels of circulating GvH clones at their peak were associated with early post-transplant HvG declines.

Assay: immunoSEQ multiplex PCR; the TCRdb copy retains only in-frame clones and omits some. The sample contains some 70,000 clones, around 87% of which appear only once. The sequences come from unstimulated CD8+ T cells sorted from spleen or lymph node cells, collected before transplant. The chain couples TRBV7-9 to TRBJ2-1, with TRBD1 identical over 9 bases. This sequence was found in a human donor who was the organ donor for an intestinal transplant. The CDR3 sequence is CASSSERQGGLEQFF. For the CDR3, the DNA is TGTGCCAGCAGCTCAGAGAGACAGGGGGGTCTTGAGCAGTTCTTC.